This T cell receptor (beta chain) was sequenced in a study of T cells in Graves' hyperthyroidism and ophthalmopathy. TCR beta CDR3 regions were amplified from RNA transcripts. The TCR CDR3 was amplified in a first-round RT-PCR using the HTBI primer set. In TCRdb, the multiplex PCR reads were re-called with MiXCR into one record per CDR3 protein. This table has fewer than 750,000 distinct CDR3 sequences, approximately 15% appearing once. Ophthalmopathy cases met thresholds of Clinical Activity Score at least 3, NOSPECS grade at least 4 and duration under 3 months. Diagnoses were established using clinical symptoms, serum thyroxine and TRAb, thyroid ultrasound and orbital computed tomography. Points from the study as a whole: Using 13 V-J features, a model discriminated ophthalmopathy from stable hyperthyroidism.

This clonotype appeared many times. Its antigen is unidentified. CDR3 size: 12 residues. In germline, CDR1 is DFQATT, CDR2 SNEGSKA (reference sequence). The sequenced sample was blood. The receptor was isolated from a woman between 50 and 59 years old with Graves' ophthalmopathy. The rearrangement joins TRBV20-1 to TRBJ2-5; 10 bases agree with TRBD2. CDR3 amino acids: CSPAGGAETQYF. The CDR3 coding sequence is TGCAGCCCAGCGGGAGGGGCAGAGACCCAGTACTTC.